This is a list of T cell receptor beta chains from one sample in a study of resident and recirculating memory T cells in vitiligo. Clones were read by immunoSEQ multiplex PCR, and TCRdb kept only the in-frame ones, dropping some. The profile shows roughly 76,000 clones, roughly 90% of them singletons. The sequencing sample was made of blood. The receptors stem from a male donor with vitiligo. CDR3s include the opening cysteine and the closing phenylalanine or tryptophan. The D gene is left open where the match is weak. Clone size appears in some rows only: once, few, many, or a class for an expanded clone.

D gene	J gene	clone size	V gene	CDR3 DNA	CDR3 protein
TRBD2	TRBJ2-7	.	TRBV28	TGTGCCAGCAGGGGGTTCAGCGGGGGGCCCCGGGAGCAGTACTTC	CASRGFSGGPREQYF
TRBD2	TRBJ2-1	.	TRBV9	TGTGCCAGCAGCGCAGGGACTAGCCGGCATGAGCAGTTCTTC	CASSAGTSRHEQFF
.	TRBJ2-6	.	TRBV7-2	TGTGCCAGCAGCCTTAGCGGATATGGTGGGGCCAACGTCCTGACTTTC	CASSLSGYGGANVLTF
TRBD1	TRBJ2-5	.	TRBV5-1	TGCGCCAGCAGCTTGGAAAGGGGGCGGCGAGAGACCCAGTACTTC	CASSLERGRRETQYF
.	TRBJ1-6	.	TRBV4-2	TGTGCCAGCAGCCAAGAGTCCGGGGGATTCACCTATAATTCACCCCTCCACTTT	CASSQESGGFTYNSPLHF
.	TRBJ1-3	.	TRBV7-9	TGTGCCAGCAGCCCCCCCGGGAGCTCCTCTGGAAACACCATATATTTT	CASSPPGSSSGNTIYF
TRBD2	TRBJ2-1	.	TRBV14	TGTGCCAGCAGCCTCTTATACGGCGGGGGAGTATACAATGAGCAGTTCTTC	CASSLLYGGGVYNEQFF
TRBD2	TRBJ2-5	.	TRBV7-9	TGTGCCAGCAGCTTAAATAGCGGGGGAGGGGAGACCCAGTACTTC	CASSLNSGGGETQYF
.	TRBJ2-7	.	TRBV6-5	TGTGCCAGCAGTTACTCGAGACTAAACTCCTACGAGCAGTACTTC	CASSYSRLNSYEQYF
TRBD2	TRBJ2-3	.	TRBV5-1	TGCGCCAGCAGCTTGACCCCAGCGGGGGGGAGCACAGATACGCAGTATTTT	CASSLTPAGGSTDTQYF
TRBD1	TRBJ2-7	.	TRBV10-3	TGTGCCATCAGGGACAGGGGCTCCTACGAGCAGTACTTC	CAIRDRGSYEQYF
.	TRBJ1-4	.	TRBV9	TGTGCCAGCAGCGTTGGCCAGGTTTCGGAAAAACTGTTTTTT	CASSVGQVSEKLFF
.	TRBJ2-3	.	TRBV7-3	TGTGCCAGCAGCTTAGCCGGCGGGGAGAGGGCAGATACGCAGTATTTT	CASSLAGGERADTQYF
TRBD1	TRBJ1-2	.	TRBV28	TGTGCCAGCAGTCCGCCGGCTGGACAGGAGGGCTATGGCTACACCTTC	CASSPPAGQEGYGYTF
.	TRBJ2-2	.	TRBV6-5	TGTGCCAGCAGTCACGGAGGGGCGTTTACCGGGGAGCTGTTTTTT	CASSHGGAFTGELFF
.	TRBJ1-1	.	TRBV6-5	TGTGCCAGCAGTTACACGGACAACATGAACACTGAAGCTTTCTTT	CASSYTDNMNTEAFF
.	TRBJ2-5	.	TRBV5-1	TGCGCCAGCAGCTCCCGGGACACGTGGGAGACCCAGTACTTC	CASSSRDTWETQYF
.	TRBJ1-3	.	TRBV5-4	TGTGCCAGCAGCGCCCAGGGTTTCTCTGGAAACACCATATATTTT	CASSAQGFSGNTIYF
TRBD1	TRBJ1-5	.	TRBV7-9	TGTGCCAGCAGCCTCGGACAGGGGGCAATTCAGCCCCAGCATTTT	CASSLGQGAIQPQHF
.	TRBJ2-7	.	TRBV9	TGTGCCAGCAGCGCCGACAGGAGCTCCTACGAGCAGTACTTC	CASSADRSSYEQYF
TRBD2	TRBJ2-1	.	TRBV29-1	TGCAGCGTTGAAGCTTCATATTTAGAAGCGGGGGGGAAAAACAATGAGCAGTTCTTC	CSVEASYLEAGGKNNEQFF
TRBD1	TRBJ2-3	.	TRBV5-1	TGCGCCAGCAGCTGGGACAGACTTAGCACAGATACGCAGTATTTT	CASSWDRLSTDTQYF
.	TRBJ1-1	once	TRBV6-6	TGTGCCAGCAGTTACCCCCTCTCTGAAGCTTTCTTT	CASSYPLSEAFF
.	TRBJ1-2	.	TRBV6-5	TGTGCCAGCAGTTACGGCGGCAGGGGCGCCTATGGCTACACCTTC	CASSYGGRGAYGYTF
.	TRBJ2-3	.	TRBV29-1	TGCAGCGTTGAGGCAGGATTTTCCACAGATACGCAGTATTTT	CSVEAGFSTDTQYF
TRBD1	TRBJ1-2	.	TRBV19	TGTGCCAGTAGTACAAGACAGGGGTCAGGTGGCTACACCTTC	CASSTRQGSGGYTF
.	TRBJ1-2	.	TRBV6-1	TGTGCCAGCAGTGACGGCTGGAAGGGGGCCTTC	CASSDGWKGAF
TRBD1	TRBJ2-7	.	TRBV6-1	TGTGCCAGCAGTAAATTTCCGGGACAGTCCTACGAGCAGTACTTC	CASSKFPGQSYEQYF
.	TRBJ2-2	.	TRBV11-3	TGTGCCAGCAGCTCGACGGATCTGGGCGCCGGGGAGCTGTTTTTT	CASSSTDLGAGELFF
.	TRBJ2-7	.	TRBV27	TGTGCCAGCAGTTCCTCCTCCTACGAGCAGTACTTC	CASSSSSYEQYF
.	TRBJ2-5	.	TRBV4-1	TGCGCCAGCAGCCAGGGTAGAGGGGAGACCCAGTACTTC	CASSQGRGETQYF
.	TRBJ2-7	.	TRBV5-4	TGTGCCAGCAGCTTGGCAGGGCTGGGCCACGAGCAGTACTTC	CASSLAGLGHEQYF
.	TRBJ1-5	.	TRBV7-3	TGTGCCAGCAGCCGGAGGCCGTGTAGAAGTCAGCCCCAGCATTTT	CASSRRPCRSQPQHF
TRBD1	TRBJ1-2	.	TRBV7-9	TGTGCCAGCAGCTTAGCATGGGACAGGGAAGGTGGCTACACCTTC	CASSLAWDREGGYTF
.	TRBJ2-2	.	TRBV6-1	TGTGCCAGCAGTGAAGCGATCGGGACAACCGGGGAGCTGTTTTTT	CASSEAIGTTGELFF
.	TRBJ1-4	once	TRBV7-9	TGTGCCAGCAGACTTGCAACTAATGAAAAACTGTTTTTT	CASRLATNEKLFF
TRBD2	TRBJ2-1	.	TRBV10-3	TGTGCCATCAGTGGACTAGCGGGGGGCTCAGGGCCCAATGAGCAGTTCTTC	CAISGLAGGSGPNEQFF
.	TRBJ2-7	.	TRBV12-5	TGTGCTAGTGGTTTGGGGAGCGAGCAGTACTTC	CASGLGSEQYF
TRBD1	TRBJ2-1	.	TRBV18	TGTGCCAGCTCGACTGGGACAGGGAGCTCCTACAATGAGCAGTTCTTC	CASSTGTGSSYNEQFF
.	TRBJ1-2	.	TRBV4-3	TGCGCCAGCAGCCAATCCACAGCGGCCTATGGCTACACCTTC	CASSQSTAAYGYTF
.	TRBJ1-1	few	TRBV21-1	TGTGCCAGCAGCCACCGAGGACAGAATTGTTCTGAAGCTTTCTTT	CASSHRGQNCSEAFF
TRBD1	TRBJ1-6	.	TRBV5-3	TGTGCCAGAAGCGAAGCAAACCCGGGACAGGGATGGGGGTTCCATTCACCCCTCCACTTT	CARSEANPGQGWGFHSPLHF
.	TRBJ1-1	once	TRBV19	TGTGCCAGTAGTATTCTCCCCGGGAACACTGAAGCTTTCTTT	CASSILPGNTEAFF